This entry concerns a single T cell receptor (beta chain). This sample was included in a study of PD-L1 blockade in urothelial cancer. On the study more broadly: About 85% of the roughly 29 patients were men whose urothelial cancer was bladder-origin.

Synthetic analogs of TCR templates were spiked into every PCR. Some clones are missing from TCRdb's copy, which holds only in-frame ones; the method was immunoSEQ multiplex PCR. Among about 44,000 clones listed, around 80% were seen once. V was shortened by 9 bases and J by 1 base, with 18 bases between the two germline ends. Germline CDR1 is SNHLY and CDR2 is FYNNEI. The CDR3 spans 15 residues. The chain employs TRBV2 and TRBJ1-1, with D possibly being TRBD1 (6 bases). The TCR was taken from a man aged 65 to 79 with urothelial cancer. Sample: PBMCs, taken around atezolizumab (anti-PD-L1) treatment. CDR3 region: CARGGGGLRNTEAFF. Here the CDR3 DNA reads TGTGCCAGGGGGGGCGGGGGCCTTAGGAACACTGAAGCTTTCTTT.